These 17 T cell receptor beta chains originate from one sample sequenced in a study of blood T cell repertoires in COVID-19. The table came from immunoSEQ multiplex PCR; TCRdb's copy has only in-frame clones and leaves some out. The sample has 250,000 to 300,000 clones; approximately 91% are singletons. Specimen: PBMCs or T cells enriched from blood (not recorded which). The source of these receptors is a woman aged 40 to 50 with acute COVID-19.

This rearrangement joins TRBV3-1 (or the pseudogene TRBV3-2) to TRBJ2-3, with 8 bases lining up with TRBD2. Germline V CDR1 and CDR2: LGHDT, YNNKEL (reference sequence). V gave up 1 base and J gave up 6 bases; unmatched junction bases: 18. This CDR3 is 19 amino acids long. DNA of the CDR3: TGTGCCAGCAGCCAAGGAATCCCGGGGGGGCCTCACTTTAGGGATACGCAGTATTTT. It specifies CASSQGIPGGPHFRDTQYF.

This clone was seen just once. The rearrangement joins TRBV19 to TRBJ2-1; 14 positions match TRBD2. V lost 3 bases, J lost 8 bases, and 15 bases stayed unmatched. Germline V gene lookup returns CDR1 LNHDA and CDR2 SQIVND (reference sequence). The CDR3 spans 19 residues. The CDR3 sequence is CASSILSGETSGGAYEQFF. The CDR3 DNA follows: TGTGCCAGTAGTATTCTATCGGGCGAGACTAGCGGGGGGGCCTATGAGCAGTTCTTC.

The chain carries TRBV10-3 and TRBJ1-2, with TRBD1 matching over 7 bases. Germline loops: CDR1 ENHRY, CDR2 SYGVKD. CDR3 length: 14 residues. Unmatched junction bases numbered 8, after V lost 4 bases and J lost 6 bases. In DNA, the CDR3 is TGTGCCATCAGTGCGACAGGGAAGGACAATGGCTACACCTTC. It yields the protein CAISATGKDNGYTF.

This rearrangement joins TRBV18 to TRBJ2-7; TRBD2 matches at 12 bases. V was clipped by 3 bases and J by 6 bases; unmatched bases: 3. This CDR3 contains 14 residues. CDR1 and CDR2 (germline): KGHSH, LQKENI. The CDR3 DNA follows: TGTGCCAGCTCACCGACTAGCGGGAGTCCCGAGCAGTACTTC. Translation gives CASSPTSGSPEQYF.

The rearrangement links TRBV28 to TRBJ1-5; possibly TRBD1 for D (6 bases). In germline, CDR1 is MDHEN, CDR2 SYDVKM. Trimming pared 3 bases from V and 6 bases from J, leaving 9 bases between. This CDR3 spans 13 amino acids. CDR3 sequence reads: CASSLTGAQPQHF. CDR3 in DNA: TGTGCCAGCAGTTTGACAGGCGCTCAGCCCCAGCATTTT.

The count of this clone is one. The rearrangement joins TRBV11-3 to TRBJ1-2; 8 bases line up with TRBD1. The CDR3 spans 15 residues. Germline lookup yields CDR1 SGHNT and CDR2 YENEEA. The V gene end was trimmed by 1 base and the J gene end by 7 bases; junction bases not matched to a gene: 8. Here the CDR3 reads CASSLGQGSAVGYTF. The CDR3 bases are TGTGCCAGCAGCTTAGGACAGGGGAGTGCTGTTGGCTACACCTTC.

This chain connects TRBV3-1 (or the pseudogene TRBV3-2) to TRBJ1-3, with D unclear. V was cut by 4 bases and J by 0 bases, with 7 bases left in between. This CDR3 is 14 amino acids long. Germline V gene data show CDR1 as LGHDT and CDR2 as YNNKEL (reference sequence). The CDR3 sequence is CASSPTDSGNTIYF. The CDR3 DNA reads TGTGCCAGCAGCCCCACAGACTCTGGAAACACCATATATTTT.

The chain employs TRBV7-2 and TRBJ1-1; a weak D match, TRBD1 (6 bases). V was trimmed by 0 bases and J by 6 bases, leaving 17 bases between them. The CDR3 has 16 residues. The germline CDR1 and CDR2 sequences are SGHTA and FQGNSA. For the CDR3, the DNA is TGTGCCAGCAGCTTAGCCTCACAGGGAAGGTTACCTGAAGCTTTCTTT. Encoded protein: CASSLASQGRLPEAFF.

The chain uses TRBV9 and TRBJ1-2; perhaps TRBD1 as D (6 bases). V was cut by 3 bases and J by 3 bases, with 18 bases left in between. CDR3 length: 16 amino acids. The V gene's germline CDR1 is SGDLS and CDR2 YYNGEE. CDR3 region: CASSAGGGEVDYGYTF. The CDR3 region has the DNA TGTGCCAGCAGCGCGGGGGGCGGGGAGGTAGACTATGGCTACACCTTC.

The CDR3 DNA reads TGTGCCACCAGCAATCCGGACAGGTCTGGGGTCTACGAGCAGTACTTC. Translation: CATSNPDRSGVYEQYF. This chain joins TRBV15 and TRBJ2-7; 7 nucleotides match TRBD1. The CDR3 extends over 16 amino acids. The V segment lost 4 bases and the J segment 3 bases; nucleotides outside the gene matches: 12. Per the germline V gene, CDR1 is LNHNV and CDR2 is YYDKDF (reference sequence). Filled out from reference TRBV15 and TRBJ2-7, the complete variable domain reads DAMVIQNPRYQVTQFGKPVTLSCSQTLNHNVMYWYQQKSSQAPKLLFHYYDKDFNNEADTPDNFQSRRPNTSFCFLDIRSPGLGDTAMYLCATSNPDRSGVYEQYFGPGTRLTVT.

This clone was seen only once. The chain couples TRBV27 to TRBJ2-3; no definite D call. CDR1 is MNHEY and CDR2 is SMNVEV in the germline V gene (reference sequence). This CDR3 comprises 15 residues. Trimming removed 5 bases at V and 2 bases at J, with 14 bases between. The CDR3 protein is CASSGLRQDTDTQYF. The CDR3 DNA follows: TGTGCCAGCAGTGGGTTAAGACAAGACACAGATACGCAGTATTTT.

CDR3 sequence (DNA): TGTGCCAGCAGTTTTCTCGGTGGAGGTGGCTACACCTTC. Amino acid sequence: CASSFLGGGGYTF. J is TRBJ1-2 and V is TRBV28; D remains unclear. Germline lookup yields CDR1 MDHEN and CDR2 SYDVKM. The CDR3 is 13 residues long. The V gene lost 3 bases and the J gene lost 7 bases, with 12 bases spanning the gap.

This clone was recorded only once. This rearrangement joins TRBV28 to TRBJ2-7; 9 bases are a match to TRBD1. Germline V lookup: CDR1 MDHEN, CDR2 SYDVKM. This CDR3 has 16 amino acids. V lost 1 base to trimming and J lost 5 bases; unmatched junction nucleotides: 9. For the CDR3, the DNA is TGTGCCAGCAGTTTATTAGGACAGGGGAACAACCACGAGCAGTACTTC. Its translation: CASSLLGQGNNHEQYF.

V gene TRBV15 combines with J gene TRBJ2-1; D is perhaps TRBD2 (6 bases). Germline CDR1 reads LNHNV; CDR2 reads YYDKDF (reference sequence). The ends were cut back, 8 bases at V and 2 bases at J, with 19 bases in the middle. The CDR3 has 16 amino acids. The CDR3 loop is CATRSGFGRPYNEQFF. In DNA, the CDR3 is TGTGCCACCCGCTCCGGCTTCGGGAGACCCTACAATGAGCAGTTCTTC.

With regard to this clone: One end of the junction fails to match germline, which may point to a read error. The chain carries TRBV27 and TRBJ1-6, with 9 bases aligning to TRBD1. This CDR3 has 14 amino acids. The V gene's germline CDR1 is MNHEY and CDR2 SMNVEV (reference sequence). This CDR3 is CASSWGQGNLPLHF. The CDR3 DNA follows: TGTGCCAGCAGTTGGGGACAGGGAAATTTACCCCTCCACTTT.

The J gene is TRBJ1-1, the V gene TRBV11-2, with TRBD1 matching over 7 bases. V gave up 3 bases and J gave up 9 bases; unmatched junction bases: 10. The CDR3 runs to 14 residues. Germline V gives CDR1 SGHAT, CDR2 FQNNGV. The CDR3 DNA reads TGTGCCAGCAGCTTTCAGGGGGGCCCTCGAAAAGCTTTCTTT. This gives the protein CASSFQGGPRKAFF. The complete variable domain, with remaining parts taken from reference TRBV11-2 and TRBJ1-1, reads EAGVAQSPRYKIIEKRQSVAFWCNPISGHATLYWYQQILGQGPKLLIQFQNNGVVDDSQLPKDRFSAERLKGVDSTLKIQPAKLEDSAVYLCASSFQGGPRKAFFGQGTRLTVV.

This clone was detected only once. CDR3 residues: CASSLLRQGENTEAFF. The CDR3 DNA follows: TGTGCCAGCAGCCTCCTAAGACAGGGAGAGAACACTGAAGCTTTCTTT. V usage is TRBV9 and J usage is TRBJ1-1; 7 bases agree with TRBD1. From germline, CDR1 is SGDLS and CDR2 YYNGEE. CDR3 size: 16 residues. V dropped 4 bases and J dropped 1; count of bases not matched to a gene: 10.